These 19 T cell receptor beta chains came from one sample sequenced in a study of PD-1 and CTLA-4 blockade in melanoma. TCRdb's table, derived via immunoSEQ multiplex PCR, lists solely in-frame clones and lacks some. Of tens of thousands of clones in the sample, approximately 90% were seen once. Sample: CD8+ T cells from peripheral blood, taken from a patient given anti-PD-1 treatment. The origin of the receptors is a human donor with melanoma.

The chain combines TRBV4-2 with TRBJ2-7; 9 bases map to TRBD1. This CDR3 spans 13 amino acids. CDR1 and CDR2 (germline): LGHNA, YNFKEQ. The trim removed 3 bases at V and 6 bases at J, leaving 3 bases unmatched. CDR3 nucleotide sequence: TGTGCCAGCAGCCAGGTGACAGGGGGCGAGCAGTACTTC. As protein: CASSQVTGGEQYF.

The chain links TRBV10-3 to TRBJ2-1, with 11 bases lining up with TRBD2. The CDR3 runs to 15 residues. The germline gives CDR1 ENHRY, CDR2 SYGVKD. V was clipped by 0 bases and J by 5 bases; unmatched bases: 0. In DNA, the CDR3 is TGTGCCATCAGTGAGTCGACTAGCGGGGACAATGAGCAGTTCTTC. Its translation is CAISESTSGDNEQFF.

The V and J genes are TRBV7-6 and TRBJ2-7, with 7 bases identical to TRBD1. This CDR3 has 15 residues. CDR1 and CDR2 from the germline V gene are SGHVS and FNYEAQ. The V gene end was trimmed by 2 bases and the J gene end by 2 bases; junction bases not matched to a gene: 6. The CDR3 bases are TGTGCCAGCAGCTTACGGGCAGGGGGTACCTACGAGCAGTACTTC. Its protein is CASSLRAGGTYEQYF.

The CDR3 region is CASSEVVSGANVLTF. The CDR3 DNA follows: TGTGCCAGCAGTGAGGTGGTATCGGGGGCCAACGTCCTGACTTTC. The rearrangement uses TRBV2 and TRBJ2-6; no reliable D call. V gave up 3 bases and J gave up 4 bases, with 10 bases separating them. The CDR3 extends over 15 amino acids. Germline CDR1 SNHLY, CDR2 FYNNEI.

The CDR3, as DNA: TGCGCCAGCAGCGAACAGGTGGATGGCTACACCTTC. Its protein is CASSEQVDGYTF. V and J are TRBV5-1 and TRBJ1-2; tentatively, D is TRBD1 (5 bases). Trimming took off 4 bases at V and 6 bases at J, with 10 bases between the two ends. Germline assignment: CDR1 SGHRS and CDR2 YFSETQ. The CDR3 is 12 amino acids.

This clone was seen only once. The rearrangement links TRBV7-8 to TRBJ1-3; 7 positions agree with TRBD1. V was clipped by 1 base and J by 0 bases; unmatched bases: 3. The CDR3 has 16 residues. The germline V gene encodes CDR1 SGHVS and CDR2 FQNEAQ. CDR3 bases: TGTGCCAGCAGCTTAGGGCGGACAGGCTCTGGAAACACCATATATTTT. It yields the protein CASSLGRTGSGNTIYF.

This chain links TRBV5-6 with TRBJ1-4; weak D call: TRBD1 (5 bases). This CDR3 spans 15 amino acids. CDR1 and CDR2 from the germline V gene are SGHDT and YYEEEE. V was shortened by 4 bases and J by 7 bases, with 17 bases between the two germline ends. This chain's CDR3 is CASSAFARGAEKLFF. DNA for the CDR3: TGTGCCAGCAGCGCGTTCGCCCGTGGGGCTGAAAAACTGTTTTTT.

The sample holds one count of this clone. Different DNA sequences within this sample yield the same CDR3. The CDR3 nucleotides are TGTGCCAGCAGCCCGGGCTACGAGCAGTACTTC. Translating it yields CASSPGYEQYF. This chain connects TRBV12-3 or TRBV12-4 to TRBJ2-7; D is undetermined. The V gene lost 6 bases and the J gene lost 3 bases, with 6 bases spanning the gap. The CDR3 has 11 residues.

The chain recombines TRBV7-2 with TRBJ2-5; D is ambiguous. The CDR3 spans 14 residues. Looked up from germline, CDR1 is SGHTA and CDR2 is FQGNSA. V lost 3 bases, J lost 1 base, and 9 bases lay in between. The CDR3 here is CASSFGTAQETQYF. CDR3 nucleotide sequence: TGTGCCAGCAGCTTTGGCACAGCCCAAGAGACCCAGTACTTC.

J is TRBJ2-7 and V is TRBV4-1, with D unclear. Trimming shortened V by 0 bases and J by 0 bases, and 12 bases separated the two germline ends. Germline V CDR1 and CDR2: MGHRA, YSYEKL. CDR3 size: 16 residues. Here the CDR3 reads CASSQEPQLSSYEQYF. The DNA of the CDR3 is TGCGCCAGCAGCCAAGAACCGCAGTTGAGCTCCTACGAGCAGTACTTC.

This chain connects TRBV28 to TRBJ2-7; D is possibly TRBD1 or TRBD2 (5 bases each). The V end was cut by 3 bases, the J end by 0 bases, with 12 bases between. Germline CDR1 and CDR2: MDHEN and SYDVKM. The CDR3 covers 15 residues. Here the CDR3 DNA reads TGTGCCAGCAGTTTTGGGACCACCCCCTCCTACGAGCAGTACTTC. Its translation: CASSFGTTPSYEQYF.

This chain connects TRBV6-5 to TRBJ2-2; perhaps TRBD1 as D (6 bases). Per the germline V gene, CDR1 is MNHEY and CDR2 is SVGAGI. The CDR3 loop spans 14 amino acids. V dropped 6 bases and J dropped 4 bases, with 12 bases sitting between them. The CDR3 sequence is CASSYQGTTGELFF. The CDR3, as DNA: TGTGCCAGCAGCTACCAGGGGACCACCGGGGAGCTGTTTTTT.

The chain recombines TRBV27 with TRBJ2-6, with 8 bases lining up with TRBD2. The trim removed 0 bases at V and 0 bases at J, leaving 7 bases unmatched. The CDR3 runs to 19 residues. The V gene's germline CDR1 is MNHEY and CDR2 SMNVEV (reference sequence). CDR3 sequence (DNA): TGTGCCAGCAGTTTATCGCTAGCGGGCACCCTCTCTGGGGCCAACGTCCTGACTTTC. Its protein is CASSLSLAGTLSGANVLTF.

The V gene is TRBV4-2, the J gene TRBJ2-4; D is tentatively TRBD1 or TRBD2 (7 bases each). V lost 4 bases and J lost 3, with 22 bases in between. This CDR3 is built from 18 residues. Germline V gene lookup returns CDR1 LGHNA and CDR2 YNFKEQ. This CDR3 is CASSPSQGEGVIKNIQYF. The CDR3 bases are TGTGCCAGCAGCCCCTCCCAGGGGGAGGGGGTTATCAAAAACATTCAGTACTTC.

V gene TRBV11-2 combines with J gene TRBJ1-4; 9 bases line up with TRBD1. This CDR3 is 14 amino acids long. Per germline, CDR1 SGHAT and CDR2 FQNNGV. The trim removed 6 bases at V and 10 bases at J, leaving 9 bases unmatched. The CDR3 nucleotides read TGTGCCAGCAGTGTACCCGGGACAGGGCCAAAACTGTTTTTT. Encoded protein: CASSVPGTGPKLFF.

CDR3 amino acids: CASSQDAGGGATNEQFF. The DNA for the CDR3 is TGCGCCAGCAGCCAAGATGCTGGCGGGGGGGCCACCAATGAGCAGTTCTTC. V gene TRBV4-3 combines with J gene TRBJ2-1, with 9 nucleotides matching TRBD2. The V gene end was trimmed by 0 bases and the J gene end by 6 bases; junction bases not matched to a gene: 9. The germline V gene encodes CDR1 LGHNA and CDR2 YSLEER. The CDR3 is 17 amino acids.

The chain links TRBV13 to TRBJ2-7, with 9 bases matching TRBD1. J lost 4 bases, V lost 4 bases, and 5 bases had no gene match. The CDR3 sequence is 14 residues long. Germline CDR1 and CDR2: PRHDT and FYEKMQ (reference sequence). DNA for the CDR3: TGTGCCAGCAGCTACGGTGGACAGGGGTACGAGCAGTACTTC. Translation gives CASSYGGQGYEQYF.

The chain recombines TRBV3-1 (or the pseudogene TRBV3-2) with TRBJ2-5, with 11 bases matching TRBD2. This CDR3 contains 16 residues. Germline CDR1 is LGHDT and CDR2 is YNNKEL (reference sequence). V was clipped by 2 bases and J by 3 bases; unmatched bases: 5. CDR3 in amino acids: CASSQSASGGKETQYF. CDR3 nucleotide sequence: TGTGCCAGCAGCCAATCGGCTAGCGGGGGGAAAGAGACCCAGTACTTC.

With regard to this clone: Other DNA sequences of this sample code for an identical CDR3. The chain is built from TRBV6-5 and TRBJ1-1; no reliable D call. From germline, CDR1 is MNHEY and CDR2 SVGAGI. V was cut by 2 bases and J by 1 base, with 5 bases left in between. This CDR3 spans 13 amino acids. DNA of the CDR3: TGTGCCAGCAGTTACGGGCAGAACACTGAAGCTTTCTTT. Protein sequence: CASSYGQNTEAFF.